The 12 T cell receptor beta chains given below trace back to one sample, sequenced in a study of radiation and T cells in renal cell carcinoma. Indicated time point: blood 4 weeks post-SBRT, at nephrectomy. The treatment here: 15 Gy SBRT to primary tumor, nephrectomy 4 weeks later. Only in-frame clones appear in the TCRdb table, and some are missing; sequencing was by immunoSEQ multiplex PCR. The data show tens of thousands of clones, about 85% seen once. The material was blood, obtained from a patient whose treatment included radiotherapy and nephrectomy. These receptors were collected from a man aged 50 to 59 with renal cell carcinoma.

The chain uses TRBV5-4 and TRBJ1-2, with D hard to call. This CDR3 has 14 amino acids. CDR1 is SGHNT and CDR2 is YYREEE in the germline V gene (reference sequence). V lost 0 bases and J lost 7, with 13 bases in between. The DNA of the CDR3 is TGTGCCAGCAGCTTGGTCTCGAGAAGCTCTGGCTACACCTTC. Amino acids: CASSLVSRSSGYTF.

The gene calls are TRBV21-1 and TRBJ2-7; the table gives TRBD2 as D, unverified against the DNA. TRBV21-1 is shown as a pseudogene. This CDR3 contains 14 residues. CDR3 coding DNA: TGTGCCAGCAGTTCCGGGTCTTTCGCCTACGAGCAGTACTTC. Its translation: CASSSGSFAYEQYF.

The chain joins TRBV28 to TRBJ2-7; 8 bases are shared with TRBD1. The V segment lost 6 bases and the J segment 6 bases; nucleotides outside the gene matches: 4. There are 12 residues in the CDR3. Germline CDR1 is MDHEN and CDR2 is SYDVKM. In DNA form, the CDR3 reads TGTGCCAGCAGGAAGACAGGGGCCGAGCAGTACTTC. It encodes CASRKTGAEQYF.

V usage is TRBV7-3 and J usage is TRBJ2-7, with D unresolved. With 4 bases removed from V and 7 bases from J, the gap between germline ends came to 17 bases. Germline-derived CDR1 and CDR2 are SGHTA and FQGTGA. This CDR3 has 14 residues. CDR3 sequence reads: CASSSFHGAGEQYF. CDR3 sequence (DNA): TGTGCCAGCAGCTCCTTCCATGGCGCTGGGGAGCAGTACTTC.

This chain joins TRBV27 and TRBJ2-7; 7 positions agree with TRBD2. Germline V lookup: CDR1 MNHEY, CDR2 SMNVEV (reference sequence). The length of the CDR3 is 14 residues. V lost 3 bases, J lost 3 bases, and 5 bases stayed unmatched. The CDR3 spells CASSFFRTSYEQYF. CDR3 in DNA: TGTGCCAGCAGTTTTTTCCGGACTAGCTACGAGCAGTACTTC.

V gene TRBV19 combines with J gene TRBJ1-1; TRBD1 matches at 9 bases. The length of the CDR3 is 18 residues. The V segment lost 7 bases and the J segment 1 base; nucleotides outside the gene matches: 16. Looked up from germline, CDR1 is LNHDA and CDR2 is SQIVND (reference sequence). The CDR3, as DNA: TGTGCCAGTACCCCGACGGGACAGGGCCCCCTCAAGAACACTGAAGCTTTCTTT. This gives the protein CASTPTGQGPLKNTEAFF. Based on the CDR3 plus reference TRBV19 and TRBJ1-1, the full variable domain is DGGITQSPKYLFRKEGQNVTLSCEQNLNHDAMYWYRQDPGQGLRLIYYSQIVNDFQKGDIAEGYSVSREKKESFPLTVTSAQKNPTAFYLCASTPTGQGPLKNTEAFFGQGTRLTVV.

The V and J genes are TRBV6-6 and TRBJ1-1, with D perhaps matching TRBD1 (5 bases). Germline loops: CDR1 MNHNY, CDR2 SVGAGI (reference sequence). CDR3 size: 13 residues. Trimming left V 7 bases short and J 1 base short, with 10 bases between. CDR3 sequence reads: CASIAGQNTEAFF. CDR3 nucleotide sequence: TGTGCCAGCATCGCAGGGCAGAACACTGAAGCTTTCTTT.

The chain is built from TRBV11-1 and TRBJ2-7; D uncertain. Per germline, CDR1 SGHAT and CDR2 FQDESV (reference sequence). V shed 1 base and J shed 3 bases, with 7 bases lying between them. The CDR3 is 13 residues long. The CDR3 here is CASSLGRNYEQYF. The CDR3 nucleotides are TGTGCCAGCAGCTTAGGACGGAACTACGAGCAGTACTTC.

V gene TRBV5-4 combines with J gene TRBJ2-7, with TRBD2 matching over 10 bases. Trimming removed 3 bases from V and 5 bases from J; junction bases left unmatched: 11. CDR1 SGHNT and CDR2 YYREEE come from the germline V gene (reference sequence). This CDR3 comprises 16 residues. The CDR3 bases are TGTGCCAGCAGCTCCCGACTAGCGGGTATTCTCCACGAGCAGTACTTC. Protein: CASSSRLAGILHEQYF.

This clone was recorded a few times. V gene TRBV7-2 combines with J gene TRBJ1-6; D not resolved. V lost 1 base, J lost 10 bases, and 14 bases lay in between. In germline, CDR1 is SGHTA, CDR2 FQGNSA. This CDR3 has 15 residues. The CDR3 DNA sequence: TGTGCCAGCAGCTTAGATTCAGATTACGGCTCACCCCTCCACTTT. This sequence encodes CASSLDSDYGSPLHF.

This chain connects TRBV15 to TRBJ2-7; the D call may be TRBD1 or TRBD2 (8 bases each). With 4 bases removed from V and 5 bases from J, the gap between germline ends came to 30 bases. CDR3 length equals 19 residues. In germline, CDR1 is LNHNV, CDR2 YYDKDF (reference sequence). The CDR3 sequence: CATSKRQGTRREEADEQYF. In DNA, the CDR3 is TGTGCCACCAGCAAAAGACAGGGGACCAGGCGGGAGGAGGCGGACGAGCAGTACTTC.

CDR3 sequence: CASSRGTGFLNTEAFF. The DNA of the CDR3 is TGTGCCAGCTCAAGGGGGACAGGGTTTTTAAACACTGAAGCTTTCTTT. The chain combines TRBV18 with TRBJ1-1; 9 positions match TRBD1. The CDR3 contains 16 residues. The germline V gene has CDR1 KGHSH and CDR2 LQKENI. The J segment lost 2 bases and the V segment lost 5 bases, leaving 9 bases of the junction unmatched.